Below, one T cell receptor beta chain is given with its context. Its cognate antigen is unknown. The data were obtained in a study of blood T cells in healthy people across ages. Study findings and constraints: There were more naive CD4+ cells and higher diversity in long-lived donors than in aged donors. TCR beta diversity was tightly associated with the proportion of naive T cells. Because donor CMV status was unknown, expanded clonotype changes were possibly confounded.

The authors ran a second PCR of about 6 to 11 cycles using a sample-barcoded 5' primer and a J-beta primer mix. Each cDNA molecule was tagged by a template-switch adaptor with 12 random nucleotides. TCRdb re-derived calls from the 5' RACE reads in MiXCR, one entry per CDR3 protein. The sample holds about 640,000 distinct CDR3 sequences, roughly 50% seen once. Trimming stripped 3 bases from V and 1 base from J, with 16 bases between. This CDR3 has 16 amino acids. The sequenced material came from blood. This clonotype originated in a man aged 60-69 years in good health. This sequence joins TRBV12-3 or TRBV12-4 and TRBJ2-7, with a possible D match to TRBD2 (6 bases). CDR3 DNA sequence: TGTGCCAGCAGTTTGGGGCTGGGGGGACCTTCCTACGAGCAGTACTTC. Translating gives CASSLGLGGPSYEQYF.